A selection of T cell receptor beta chains follows, all from one sample in a study of control samples from healthy donors and cancer patients. Sequencing was performed with immunoSEQ multiplex PCR; in TCRdb, only in-frame clones are kept and a portion is missing. Of approximately 210,000 clones listed, roughly nine tenths are singletons. The sample taken for sequencing was blood. The source is a man aged 25-40 years in good health. Each CDR3 is given with its conserved first and last residue. Fields, in order: V gene, clone size, J gene, D gene, CDR3 length, CDR3 protein, CDR3 DNA. The D gene is left open where the match is weak. Part of the rows lack a size; the others show once, few, many or a class for expanded clones.

>TRBV15|-|TRBJ2-2|-|16
CATSRSQGLNTGELFF
TGTGCCACCAGCAGATCACAGGGTCTGAACACCGGGGAGCTGTTTTTT
>TRBV7-9|-|TRBJ2-1|TRBD1|15
CASSLGQGLVNEQFF
TGTGCCAGCAGCTTGGGACAGGGGTTAGTCAATGAGCAGTTCTTC
>TRBV2|once|TRBJ2-1|-|15
CASTSSEWPYNEQFF
TGTGCCAGCACCAGTTCGGAGTGGCCCTACAATGAGCAGTTCTTC
>TRBV10-3|-|TRBJ2-1|-|16
CAISENRGAVRGEQFF
TGTGCCATCAGTGAGAATCGTGGGGCGGTAAGAGGTGAGCAGTTCTTC
>TRBV27|-|TRBJ1-6|TRBD1|16
CASSRDRNSYNSPLHF
TGTGCCAGCAGTAGGGACAGGAATTCCTATAATTCACCCCTCCACTTT
>TRBV19|once|TRBJ1-1|-|12
CASSIGAVTAFF
TGTGCCAGTAGTATCGGGGCCGTAACGGCTTTCTTT
>TRBV9|-|TRBJ2-3|-|16
CASSPGGMESTDTQYF
TGTGCCAGCAGCCCAGGAGGGATGGAGAGCACAGATACGCAGTATTTT
>TRBV19|-|TRBJ1-6|-|14
CASRHTGSNSPLHF
TGTGCCAGTAGGCATACAGGGAGTAATTCACCCCTCCACTTT
>TRBV7-9|-|TRBJ2-7|-|14
CASSLVGVQYEQYF
TGTGCCAGCAGCTTAGTTGGGGTACAATACGAGCAGTACTTC
>TRBV7-2|-|TRBJ1-2|TRBD1|17
CASSLVHGQGGDYGYTF
TGTGCCAGCAGCTTAGTACACGGACAGGGGGGTGACTATGGCTACACCTTC
>TRBV6-4|-|TRBJ1-4|-|14
CASSEQGDGEKLFF
TGTGCCAGCAGTGAACAGGGTGATGGTGAAAAACTGTTTTTT
>TRBV7-8|few|TRBJ1-2|-|15
CASREEGTVNYGYTF
TGTGCCAGTCGCGAGGAGGGAACTGTTAACTATGGCTACACCTTC
>TRBV12-3/TRBV12-4|-|TRBJ2-7|-|12
CASSLEGYEQYF
TGTGCCAGCAGTTTAGAGGGATACGAGCAGTACTTC
>TRBV7-9|-|TRBJ1-2|-|12
CASGGGSYGYTF
TGTGCCAGCGGGGGGGGGAGCTATGGCTACACCTTC
>TRBV3-1/TRBV3-2|-|TRBJ2-1|-|16
CASSQFARNGYNEQFF
TGTGCCAGCAGCCAATTCGCCCGGAACGGATACAATGAGCAGTTCTTC
>TRBV6-2/TRBV6-3|-|TRBJ2-3|TRBD2|16
CASSRRSGGATDTQYF
TGTGCCAGCAGCCGCAGGAGCGGGGGGGCCACAGATACGCAGTATTTT
>TRBV5-1|few|TRBJ1-2|-|15
CASTTLPGLAYGYTF
TGCGCCAGCACCACTTTACCAGGGCTTGCCTATGGCTACACCTTC
>TRBV7-9|-|TRBJ2-1|-|16
CASTKRSDRPYNEQFF
TGTGCCAGCACCAAGAGATCGGACAGACCCTACAATGAGCAGTTCTTC
>TRBV9|-|TRBJ2-1|-|19
CASSVGLSVFEGRNNEQFF
TGTGCCAGCAGCGTAGGTTTGTCGGTTTTTGAGGGCCGGAACAATGAGCAGTTCTTC
>TRBV7-2|-|TRBJ1-6|TRBD1|16
CASSFIRTGGNSPLHF
TGTGCCAGCAGCTTTATTAGGACAGGGGGCAATTCACCCCTCCACTTT
>TRBV5-1|-|TRBJ2-1|-|14
CASSLVDDQATQFF
TGCGCCAGCAGCTTGGTAGACGACCAAGCCACGCAGTTCTTC
>TRBV12-3/TRBV12-4|-|TRBJ2-3|-|12
CASTIQQGGACF
TGTGCCAGCACCATCCAACAGGGCGGTGCGTGTTTT
>TRBV15|-|TRBJ1-2|-|13
CATRSQAGYGYTF
TGTGCCACCAGGAGCCAGGCCGGCTATGGCTACACCTTC
>TRBV5-5|few|TRBJ2-2|-|15
CASSLRGANTGELFF
TGTGCCAGCAGCTTGCGAGGGGCGAACACCGGGGAGCTGTTTTTT
>TRBV11-2|-|TRBJ2-3|-|16
CASSLVAGASTDTQYF
TGTGCCAGCAGCTTAGTGGCGGGGGCCAGCACAGATACGCAGTATTTT
>TRBV7-9|-|TRBJ1-6|-|12
CASSIGNSPLHF
TGTGCCAGCAGCATCGGTAATTCACCCCTCCACTTT
>TRBV2|-|TRBJ2-3|-|12
CASRPSTDTQYF
TGTGCCAGCAGGCCTAGCACAGATACGCAGTATTTT
>TRBV7-8|-|TRBJ2-1|-|16
CASSLAIGGTHNEQFF
TGTGCCAGCAGCTTAGCGATCGGGGGCACCCACAATGAGCAGTTCTTC
>TRBV6-6|few|TRBJ2-7|-|13
CASSLIQGYEQYF
TGTGCCAGCAGCCTAATTCAGGGGTACGAGCAGTACTTC
>TRBV30|-|TRBJ1-1|-|15
CAWSVQVGSGTEAFF
TGTGCCTGGAGTGTACAGGTAGGGTCGGGGACTGAAGCTTTCTTT
>TRBV6-5|-|TRBJ1-3|TRBD1|15
CASSPQTGVGNTIYF
TGTGCCAGCAGTCCTCAGACAGGGGTGGGAAACACCATATATTTT
>TRBV14|-|TRBJ1-1|TRBD1|15
CASRRTGTGYTEAFF
TGTGCCAGCAGACGCACCGGGACAGGGTACACTGAAGCTTTCTTT
>TRBV15|-|TRBJ2-1|TRBD1|16
CATSRTRQGSANEQFF
TGTGCCACCAGCAGAACCCGACAGGGGTCCGCCAATGAGCAGTTCTTC
>TRBV5-1|-|TRBJ2-3|-|15
CASSFVRTSTDTQYF
TGCGCCAGCAGCTTCGTGAGGACTAGCACAGATACGCAGTATTTT
>TRBV7-9|-|TRBJ1-2|TRBD1|13
CASSVGQGDGYTF
TGTGCCAGCAGCGTAGGACAGGGCGATGGCTACACCTTC
>TRBV28|-|TRBJ1-5|-|12
CASSLTDQPQHF
TGTGCCAGCAGTCTTACGGATCAGCCCCAGCATTTT
>TRBV7-9|-|TRBJ1-4|TRBD1|15
CASSLSGQGGEKLFF
TGTGCCAGCAGCTTATCGGGACAGGGCGGAGAAAAACTGTTTTTT
>TRBV18|-|TRBJ1-2|TRBD1|16
CASSPSTGTGSYGYTF
TGTGCCAGCTCACCAAGTACCGGGACAGGGTCCTATGGCTACACCTTC
>TRBV5-1|-|TRBJ2-1|-|14
CASSLDWQAGEQFF
TGCGCCAGCAGCTTGGATTGGCAGGCGGGTGAGCAGTTCTTC
>TRBV7-2|-|TRBJ1-3|-|14
CASSLGQRGNTIYF
TGTGCCAGCAGCTTAGGGCAGCGTGGAAACACCATATATTTT
>TRBV11-2|once|TRBJ1-4|-|14
CASSRGARGEKLFF
TGTGCCAGCAGCCGGGGGGCGCGTGGGGAAAAACTGTTTTTT
>TRBV24-1|once|TRBJ2-1|TRBD1|14
CATPGQGALGEQFF
TGTGCCACCCCGGGACAGGGGGCTCTGGGTGAGCAGTTCTTC
>TRBV18|-|TRBJ1-6|TRBD1|14
CASSQDRGNSPLHF
TGTGCCAGCTCACAAGACAGGGGTAATTCACCCCTCCACTTT